The 32 T cell receptor beta chains below all came from one sample that was sequenced in a study of PD-1 blockade in classical Hodgkin lymphoma. All the patients suffered relapse after autologous stem cell transplantation, and brentuximab vedotin exposure differed. TCRdb's table, derived via immunoSEQ multiplex PCR, lists solely in-frame clones and lacks some. This repertoire shows about 99,000 clones, approximately 80% found once; its top ten account for roughly 15%. Sequenced here: peripheral blood mononuclear cells (PBMCs), sampled before the second cycle of nivolumab. These receptors were obtained from a human donor with classical Hodgkin lymphoma.

The chain combines TRBV11-2 with TRBJ2-5; TRBD1 agrees at 7 bases. V lost 5 bases and J lost 2; bases outside the gene matches: 8. The CDR3 consists of 15 residues. Per the germline V gene, CDR1 is SGHAT and CDR2 is FQNNGV. CDR3 in DNA: TGTGCCAGCAGCCGGACAGGTAACCGTCAAGAGACCCAGTACTTC. Translating gives CASSRTGNRQETQYF.

This chain uses TRBV2 with TRBJ2-1; D is ambiguous. The germline CDR1 and CDR2 sequences are SNHLY and FYNNEI. The CDR3 runs 16 residues. V was trimmed by 0 bases and J by 2 bases, leaving 11 bases between them. In DNA form, the CDR3 reads TGTGCCAGCAGTGAAGCCGCAGGAACTACCTACAATGAGCAGTTCTTC. Its protein is CASSEAAGTTYNEQFF.

The chain has TRBV5-4 and TRBJ2-5, with a tentative D call TRBD1 (6 bases). CDR3 length: 18 residues. Trimming pared 1 base from V and 6 bases from J, leaving 25 bases between. In germline, CDR1 is SGHNT, CDR2 YYREEE (reference sequence). The CDR3 here is CASSLRGQGWRLMQTQYF. The CDR3 bases are TGTGCCAGCAGCTTGCGAGGGCAGGGGTGGCGTCTCATGCAGACCCAGTACTTC.

The chain couples TRBV4-1 to TRBJ2-6; D perhaps matches TRBD1 (6 bases). Per germline, CDR1 MGHRA and CDR2 YSYEKL. The CDR3 has 15 residues. The V gene lost 5 bases and the J gene lost 0 bases, with 8 bases spanning the gap. The CDR3 nucleotides are TGCGCCAGCAGCTTGGGACACTCTGGGGCCAACGTCCTGACTTTC. It codes for CASSLGHSGANVLTF.

The gene calls are TRBV5-6 and TRBJ2-3, with 11 nucleotides matching TRBD2. Germline loops: CDR1 SGHDT, CDR2 YYEEEE. The V segment lost 2 bases and the J segment 4 bases; nucleotides outside the gene matches: 6. The CDR3 consists of 16 residues. The DNA of the CDR3 is TGTGCCAGCAGCTTCTTAGCGGGAGGGCTGGCAGATACGCAGTATTTT. It yields the protein CASSFLAGGLADTQYF.

Here the CDR3 reads CASSQQGVYGYTF. The CDR3 DNA sequence: TGTGCCAGCAGTCAACAGGGGGTCTATGGCTACACCTTC. This chain links TRBV5-5 with TRBJ1-2; TRBD1 matches at 8 bases. This CDR3 spans 13 amino acids. J was trimmed by 4 bases and V by 5 bases; bases with no gene match: 4. Germline V gives CDR1 SGHKS, CDR2 YYEKEE (reference sequence).

CDR3 nucleotide sequence: TGTGCCAGCATGGGTTCCGGGACATCCGTCTATGGCTACACCTTC. It is translated as CASMGSGTSVYGYTF. The chain links TRBV7-2 to TRBJ1-2, with D perhaps TRBD1 (6 bases). The V and J ends lost 7 bases and 4 bases respectively, with 19 bases between them. This CDR3 region has 15 residues. Per the germline V gene, CDR1 is SGHTA and CDR2 is FQGNSA.

Many counts were recorded for this clone. This rearrangement joins TRBV7-2 to TRBJ2-7, with D possibly matching TRBD1 (5 bases). The CDR3 has 14 amino acids. Trimming cost V 4 bases and J 1 base, with 11 bases left between them. In germline, CDR1 is SGHTA, CDR2 FQGNSA. The CDR3 spells CASSWGRSSYEQYF. CDR3 in DNA: TGTGCCAGCAGCTGGGGCAGGTCTTCCTACGAGCAGTACTTC.

The chain carries TRBV9 and TRBJ2-3; 9 bases match TRBD2. The trim removed 5 bases at V and 3 bases at J, leaving 4 bases unmatched. This CDR3 is 14 amino acids long. Germline V gene data show CDR1 as SGDLS and CDR2 as YYNGEE. The CDR3 DNA sequence: TGTGCCAGCAGACCGGGACTAGCAACAGATACGCAGTATTTT. Its protein is CASRPGLATDTQYF. Full variable domain (missing parts from reference TRBV9 and TRBJ2-3): DSGVTQTPKHLITATGQRVTLRCSPRSGDLSVYWYQQSLDQGLQFLIQYYNGEERAKGNILERFSAQQFPDLHSELNLSSLELGDSALYFCASRPGLATDTQYFGPGTRLTVL.

The J gene is TRBJ2-7, the V gene TRBV5-1; 9 bases are a match to TRBD2. J gave up 7 bases and V 0 bases, and 8 bases lay outside the gene matches. The CDR3 has 15 residues. CDR1 and CDR2 from the germline V gene are SGHRS and YFSETQ. This chain's CDR3 is CASSLAGGLAGEQYF. Here the CDR3 DNA reads TGCGCCAGCAGCTTGGCCGGAGGGCTAGCGGGAGAGCAGTACTTC.

As regards this clone: The junction does not match germline at one end; this may be a read error. The chain is built from TRBV10-3 and TRBJ1-4; D is uncertain. The CDR3 is made up of 14 amino acids. Germline V gives CDR1 ENHRY, CDR2 SYGVKD. In nucleotides, the CDR3 is TGTGCCATCAGGGAGTCAGCAACTAATGAAAAACTGTTTTTT. Amino acids: CAIRESATNEKLFF.

The chain is built from TRBV5-4 and TRBJ1-1; 7 bases line up with TRBD1. V shed 3 bases, J shed 6 bases, and the junction held 17 bases outside the gene matches. CDR3 size: 17 residues. The germline V gene encodes CDR1 SGHNT and CDR2 YYREEE (reference sequence). CDR3 in DNA: TGTGCCAGCAGCTCACCGTCTAATAAGGGGGCGAATGCTGAAGCTTTCTTT. This gives the protein CASSSPSNKGANAEAFF.

The chain has TRBV6-6 and TRBJ2-7; TRBD2 agrees at 9 bases. The V segment lost 7 bases and the J segment 1 base; nucleotides outside the gene matches: 5. The CDR3 contains 14 residues. Germline V gene lookup returns CDR1 MNHNY and CDR2 SVGAGI (reference sequence). The chain's CDR3 is CASTGLASSYEQYF. CDR3 coding DNA: TGTGCCAGCACAGGACTAGCGTCTTCCTACGAGCAGTACTTC.

This chain connects TRBV28 to TRBJ2-1, with 8 bases identical to TRBD2. The V segment lost 8 bases and the J segment 0 bases; nucleotides outside the gene matches: 6. Germline CDR1 and CDR2: MDHEN and SYDVKM. This CDR3 is 15 amino acids long. As DNA, the CDR3 is TGTGCCAGCCACCCCGCGGGGGGCTCCTACAATGAGCAGTTCTTC. Translated: CASHPAGGSYNEQFF. The full variable domain, with the rest looked up from reference TRBV28 and TRBJ2-1, is DVKVTQSSRYLVKRTGEKVFLECVQDMDHENMFWYRQDPGLGLRLIYFSYDVKMKEKGDIPEGYSVSREKKERFSLILESASTNQTSMYLCASHPAGGSYNEQFFGPGTRLTVL.

This chain joins TRBV19 and TRBJ2-7; D is possibly TRBD1 (6 bases). The CDR3 runs 15 residues. Germline V lookup: CDR1 LNHDA, CDR2 SQIVND (reference sequence). V was shortened by 1 base and J by 2 bases, with 12 bases between the two germline ends. Written as DNA, the CDR3 is TGTGCCAGTAGTATAGGGGGCGCAGGGGCCTACGAGCAGTACTTC. It translates to CASSIGGAGAYEQYF.

This clone was counted a single time. This chain links TRBV10-3 with TRBJ1-2; no clear D gene. The V gene's germline CDR1 is ENHRY and CDR2 SYGVKD. The CDR3 extends over 12 amino acids. V was cut by 3 bases and J by 8 bases, with 10 bases left in between. CDR3 loop: CAISELTSGYTF. CDR3 bases: TGTGCCATCAGTGAACTTACTTCCGGCTACACCTTC.

V usage is TRBV29-1 and J usage is TRBJ2-1, with D perhaps TRBD2 (7 bases). The CDR3 runs to 14 residues. Trimming stripped 3 bases from V and 2 bases from J, with 11 bases between. Germline CDR1 and CDR2: SQVTM and ANQGSEA. Here the CDR3 DNA reads TGCAGCGTTGAGGGGGGGGCCACCTACAATGAGCAGTTCTTC. This translates into CSVEGGATYNEQFF.

The chain employs TRBV6-6 and TRBJ1-1; a weak D match, TRBD1 (5 bases). Trimming took off 7 bases at V and 10 bases at J, with 19 bases between the two ends. Germline CDR1 MNHNY, CDR2 SVGAGI (reference sequence). The CDR3 has 13 amino acids. This chain's CDR3 is CASMAGRNLGAFF. The CDR3, as DNA: TGTGCCAGCATGGCGGGACGCAATTTGGGAGCTTTCTTT.

The chain is built from TRBV28 and TRBJ2-1; 9 positions agree with TRBD2. Germline V CDR1 and CDR2: MDHEN, SYDVKM. The CDR3 has 14 amino acids. Trimming cost V 2 bases and J 9 bases; bases outside gene matches: 5. Written as DNA, the CDR3 is TGTGCCAGCAGTTTAGGGACTAGCCACTCTGAGCAGTTCTTC. It yields the protein CASSLGTSHSEQFF.

The gene calls are TRBV14 and TRBJ2-1; 11 bases map to TRBD2. The ends lost 2 bases at V and 9 bases at J; junction bases unmatched: 9. The V gene's germline CDR1 is SGHDN and CDR2 FVKESK. The CDR3 has 16 amino acids. CDR3 DNA sequence: TGTGCCAGCAGCCAACGTGGGCTAGCGGGAGGAAGTGAGCAGTTCTTC. This sequence encodes CASSQRGLAGGSEQFF.

V is TRBV6-5 and J is TRBJ1-2; no clear D. Per the germline V gene, CDR1 is MNHEY and CDR2 is SVGAGI. This CDR3 is built from 12 residues. V lost 0 bases and J 9 bases, leaving 8 bases between the germline ends. CDR3 sequence (DNA): TGTGCCAGCAGTTACTCGATGGGCAGCTACACCTTC. Protein sequence: CASSYSMGSYTF.

The chain has TRBV15 and TRBJ1-1; no clear D. Germline V lookup: CDR1 LNHNV, CDR2 YYDKDF (reference sequence). The CDR3 consists of 13 residues. The ends were cut back, 0 bases at V and 2 bases at J, with 4 bases in the middle. The CDR3 protein is CATSRERNTEAFF. CDR3 DNA: TGTGCCACCAGCAGAGAAAGAAACACTGAAGCTTTCTTT.

The DNA of the CDR3 is TGTGCCAGCAGTAGGCAACCCTACGAGCAGTACTTC. Its protein is CASSRQPYEQYF. The chain recombines TRBV2 with TRBJ2-7; no clear D. The CDR3 has 12 residues. The V gene lost 5 bases and the J gene lost 2 bases, with 7 bases spanning the gap. Germline CDR1 SNHLY, CDR2 FYNNEI. The whole variable domain, filled in from reference TRBV2 and TRBJ2-7, reads EPEVTQTPSHQVTQMGQEVILRCVPISNHLYFYWYRQILGQKVEFLVSFYNNEISEKSEIFDDQFSVERPDGSNFTLKIRSTKLEDSAMYFCASSRQPYEQYFGPGTRLTVT.

V is TRBV2 and J is TRBJ2-7; 7 nucleotides match TRBD2. The germline V gene has CDR1 SNHLY and CDR2 FYNNEI. J gave up 7 bases and V 2 bases, and 11 bases lay outside the gene matches. This CDR3 region has 15 residues. This CDR3 is CASSEFAGAFMEQYF. The CDR3 coding sequence is TGTGCCAGCAGTGAATTTGCGGGAGCCTTTATGGAGCAGTACTTC.

The chain employs TRBV21-1 and TRBJ2-1; TRBD2 reflects the table's D call only, with no check against the DNA. TRBV21-1 is labeled a pseudogene. The CDR3 sequence is 17 residues long. DNA for the CDR3: TGTGCCAGCAGCCCTCGAGGTGGACTAGTAGGTCGGAATGAGCAGTTCTTC. Protein: CASSPRGGLVGRNEQFF.

The rearrangement uses TRBV9 and TRBJ1-1; D gene uncertain. V dropped 0 bases and J dropped 0 bases, with 6 bases sitting between them. Germline loops: CDR1 SGDLS, CDR2 YYNGEE. The CDR3 is made up of 14 amino acids. CDR3 sequence reads: CASSVDWMNTEAFF. The CDR3 bases are TGTGCCAGCAGCGTAGATTGGATGAACACTGAAGCTTTCTTT. Drawing the rest from reference TRBV9 and TRBJ1-1, the complete variable domain is DSGVTQTPKHLITATGQRVTLRCSPRSGDLSVYWYQQSLDQGLQFLIQYYNGEERAKGNILERFSAQQFPDLHSELNLSSLELGDSALYFCASSVDWMNTEAFFGQGTRLTVV.

CDR3 residues: CASGRNTEAFF. For the CDR3, the DNA is TGTGCCAGCGGCAGGAACACTGAAGCTTTCTTT. V is TRBV7-9 and J is TRBJ1-1; D gene unclear. Germline V gives CDR1 SEHNR, CDR2 FQNEAQ (reference sequence). V was clipped by 8 bases and J by 1 base, with 5 bases between them. This CDR3 comprises 11 residues.

The chain links TRBV28 to TRBJ1-1, with a weak D call TRBD1 (5 bases). CDR3 length: 14 residues. The V and J ends lost 7 bases and 1 base respectively, with 13 bases between them. Germline values: CDR1 MDHEN, CDR2 SYDVKM. CDR3 region: CASTLGRANTEAFF. As DNA, the CDR3 is TGTGCCAGCACGTTGGGGCGGGCGAACACTGAAGCTTTCTTT.

In this sample, this clone turned up once. A junction boundary mismatches the germline segment, possibly from a read error. The J gene is TRBJ2-3, the V gene TRBV30; D is possibly TRBD1 (6 bases). The CDR3 sequence is 16 residues long. CDR1 is GTSNPN and CDR2 is SVGIG in the germline V gene (reference sequence). The CDR3 region has the DNA TGTGCCTGGACACCTGGGACAAGTGCTGGCACAGATGCGCAGTATTTT. This encodes CAWTPGTSAGTDAQYF.

The CDR3 region is CASSQWGNRGGEQYF. For the CDR3, the DNA is TGTGCCAGCAGCCAGTGGGGGAACCGTGGGGGCGAGCAGTACTTC. The chain is built from TRBV7-2 and TRBJ2-7; TRBD1 or TRBD2 may be the D gene (5 bases each). The CDR3 is 15 residues long. The ends were cut back, 5 bases at V and 6 bases at J, with 20 bases in the middle. Germline V gene sequence: CDR1 SGHTA, CDR2 FQGNSA. The full variable domain, its missing parts supplied by reference TRBV7-2 and TRBJ2-7, is GAGVSQSPSNKVTEKGKDVELRCDPISGHTALYWYRQSLGQGLEFLIYFQGNSAPDKSGLPSDRFSAERTGGSVSTLTIQRTQQEDSAVYLCASSQWGNRGGEQYFGPGTRLTVT.

J is TRBJ1-5 and V is TRBV9; TRBD1 agrees at 7 bases. Looked up from germline, CDR1 is SGDLS and CDR2 is YYNGEE. The CDR3 is 20 residues long. V gave up 3 bases and J gave up 1 base; unmatched junction bases: 19. In nucleotides, the CDR3 is TGTGCCAGCAGCGGGCAAGGACAGGCACGGCAAAAGGGCAGCAATCAGCCCCAGCATTTT. Amino acid sequence: CASSGQGQARQKGSNQPQHF.

The chain is built from TRBV18 and TRBJ2-3; D possibly corresponds to TRBD2 (6 bases). V lost 3 bases and J lost 3, with 10 bases in between. Germline CDR1 and CDR2: KGHSH and LQKENI. This CDR3 is built from 14 residues. The CDR3 DNA is TGTGCCAGCTCACCGACGGGAGTGACAGATACGCAGTATTTT. Amino acids: CASSPTGVTDTQYF.